The present TCR beta chain was sequenced within a study of blood T cell repertoires in COVID-19. Overall study context: From T cells, B-cell-depleted T cells, or PBMCs came the material, which was cDNA or gDNA.

Germline CDR1 is DFQATT and CDR2 is SNEGSKA (reference sequence). V lost 3 bases and J 4 bases, leaving 6 bases between the germline ends. This CDR3 comprises 12 residues. This clone was seen a single time. Per the authors' pipeline: Quantification of nucleated cells was approximated via reference gene primer amplification. Clones were sequenced by immunoSEQ multiplex PCR, and TCRdb holds only the in-frame ones, with some missing. V, J and clone size reflect that table, while D and trimming were determined from the DNA. The sample carries roughly 190,000 clones, roughly 82% recorded once. The rearrangement uses TRBV20-1 and TRBJ1-4; D gene ambiguous. The origin of this receptor is a man aged 35 to 55 who had recovered from COVID-19. Source material: PBMCs or T cells enriched from blood (not recorded which). CDR3 protein: CSASNSNEKLFF. As DNA, the CDR3 is TGCAGTGCTAGTAACAGTAATGAAAAACTGTTTTTT.